The 18 T cell receptor beta chains reported below all come from one sample, sequenced in a study of blood T cell repertoires in COVID-19. Some clones are missing from TCRdb's copy, which holds only in-frame ones; the method was immunoSEQ multiplex PCR. The sample yields fewer than 350,000 clones, nearly 90% seen once. The sample taken for sequencing was PBMCs or T cells enriched from blood (not recorded which). These receptors were collected from a woman aged 25 to 39 who had recovered from COVID-19.

This clone showed up just once. The chain has TRBV10-3 and TRBJ2-7, with 7 bases that match TRBD2. The CDR3 is 14 amino acids. The germline V gene has CDR1 ENHRY and CDR2 SYGVKD. J lost 11 bases, V lost 0 bases, and 10 bases had no gene match. CDR3 protein: CAISESAGVRKKYF. CDR3 nucleotide sequence: TGTGCCATCAGTGAGTCCGCGGGAGTAAGAAAAAAGTACTTC.

The V and J genes are TRBV7-8 and TRBJ2-7; the D gene is possibly TRBD1 (5 bases). Germline loops: CDR1 SGHVS, CDR2 FQNEAQ. CDR3 size: 11 residues. Trimming took off 5 bases at V and 8 bases at J, with 10 bases between the two ends. This chain's CDR3 is CASSMTAQQYF. CDR3 in DNA: TGTGCCAGCAGCATGACAGCACAGCAGTACTTC.

The rearrangement links TRBV19 to TRBJ1-2, with 10 bases matching TRBD1. CDR1 is LNHDA, CDR2 SQIVND, per germline (reference sequence). The CDR3 is made up of 15 amino acids. J was trimmed by 2 bases and V by 4 bases; bases with no gene match: 4. The CDR3 DNA sequence: TGTGCCAGTAGTAAGGGGACAGGGGCCAACTATGGCTACACCTTC. The encoded protein is CASSKGTGANYGYTF.

The count of this clone is one. The rearrangement links TRBV28 to TRBJ1-1, with TRBD1 as a possible D gene (5 bases). V lost 9 bases to trimming and J lost 1 base, with 12 bases between them. The CDR3 totals 13 residues. Per the germline V gene, CDR1 is MDHEN and CDR2 is SYDVKM. This CDR3 is CASKTVPNTEAFF. In nucleotides, the CDR3 is TGTGCCAGTAAGACAGTTCCGAACACTGAAGCTTTCTTT.

This clone was observed a few times. The chain has TRBV4-1 and TRBJ2-1; the D gene is possibly TRBD1 (6 bases). Deletions cut 1 base from V and 12 bases from J, with 25 bases between. Germline V CDR1 and CDR2: MGHRA, YSYEKL. CDR3 length equals 17 residues. CDR3 nucleotide sequence: TGCGCCAGCAGCCAAGTTTCAAACCCTTCTGACAGGCTCTTGCAGTTCTTC. Its translation: CASSQVSNPSDRLLQFF.

The chain links TRBV25-1 to TRBJ2-3; 7 bases match TRBD1. This CDR3 has 17 amino acids. Germline V CDR1 and CDR2: MGHDK, SYGVNS. Unmatched junction bases numbered 9, after V lost 3 bases and J lost 0 bases. The CDR3 coding sequence is TGTGCCAGCAGTGACCCCGAGGACAGGCCGAGCACAGATACGCAGTATTTT. Encoded protein: CASSDPEDRPSTDTQYF.

This chain uses TRBV27 with TRBJ2-7; D may be TRBD2 (5 bases). The V gene lost 5 bases and the J gene lost 3 bases, with 14 bases spanning the gap. Germline CDR1 MNHEY, CDR2 SMNVEV (reference sequence). The CDR3 is 14 residues long. CDR3 nucleotide sequence: TGTGCCAGCAGTACAGCGGCAGCCTACTACGAGCAGTACTTC. It specifies CASSTAAAYYEQYF.

The chain recombines TRBV27 with TRBJ2-1; D is perhaps TRBD2 (5 bases). This CDR3 spans 13 amino acids. Trimming removed 5 bases from V and 8 bases from J, with 13 bases in between. Per germline, CDR1 MNHEY and CDR2 SMNVEV (reference sequence). DNA of the CDR3: TGTGCCAGCAGTCCTACTAGTTTCTATGAGCAGTTCTTC. It codes for CASSPTSFYEQFF.

CDR3 sequence: CASSILGGNTEAFF. The CDR3 DNA is TGTGCCAGTAGTATCCTCGGAGGGAACACTGAAGCTTTCTTT. The V gene is TRBV19, the J gene TRBJ1-1; no firm D call. The V end lost 3 bases, the J end lost 1 base, and 9 bases lay between the germline ends. This CDR3 is 14 amino acids long. The germline V gene encodes CDR1 LNHDA and CDR2 SQIVND (reference sequence).

This chain joins TRBV5-1 and TRBJ2-3; D unclear. Trimming took 4 bases from V and 0 from J, leaving 12 bases between them. CDR1 and CDR2 from the germline V gene are SGHRS and YFSETQ. This CDR3 spans 15 amino acids. Written as DNA, the CDR3 is TGCGCCAGCAGCCCTGAGCGCGCTAGCACAGATACGCAGTATTTT. Its protein product is CASSPERASTDTQYF.

The chain is built from TRBV7-2 and TRBJ2-4, with 7 bases identical to TRBD2. Trimming removed 0 bases from V and 7 bases from J; junction bases left unmatched: 6. From germline, CDR1 is SGHTA and CDR2 FQGNSA. There are 15 residues in the CDR3. The chain's CDR3 is CASSLAGGTNNIQYF. DNA for the CDR3: TGTGCCAGCAGCTTAGCGGGCGGGACTAACAACATTCAGTACTTC.

This chain joins TRBV6-1 and TRBJ1-4; D is perhaps TRBD1 (5 bases). This CDR3 comprises 15 residues. Germline CDR1 is MNHNS and CDR2 is SASEGT. V dropped 0 bases and J dropped 1 base, with 6 bases sitting between them. Here the CDR3 DNA reads TGTGCCAGCAGTGAAGCGGGGGGAACTAATGAAAAACTGTTTTTT. This encodes CASSEAGGTNEKLFF.

J is TRBJ1-2 and V is TRBV7-9; D is possibly TRBD1 (5 bases). V gave up 6 bases and J gave up 5 bases, with 10 bases separating them. Germline loops: CDR1 SEHNR, CDR2 FQNEAQ (reference sequence). This CDR3 contains 12 residues. The chain's CDR3 is CASSLRTYGYTF. The CDR3 coding sequence is TGTGCCAGCAGTCTTCGGACATATGGCTACACCTTC.

The CDR3 reads CATSFKELDKETQYF. In nucleotides, the CDR3 is TGTGCCACCAGTTTTAAGGAACTGGACAAAGAGACCCAGTACTTC. This sequence joins TRBV24-1 and TRBJ2-5, with a tentative D call TRBD1 (5 bases). The CDR3 is made up of 15 amino acids. CDR1 is KGHDR, CDR2 SFDVKD, per germline. The V end was cut by 6 bases, the J end by 3 bases, with 16 bases between.

This chain joins TRBV19 and TRBJ2-5, with 13 positions matching TRBD2. Looked up from germline, CDR1 is LNHDA and CDR2 is SQIVND (reference sequence). J lost 5 bases, V lost 4 bases, and 19 bases had no gene match. The CDR3 is 20 residues long. The CDR3 DNA is TGTGCCAGTAGTACCTACCCCCCCCTGACTAGCGGGGGGACTGGGGAGACCCAGTACTTC. Amino acid sequence: CASSTYPPLTSGGTGETQYF.

The V call is TRBV5-8, the J call TRBJ2-5; D may be TRBD2 (6 bases). The CDR3 runs to 14 residues. Germline lookup yields CDR1 SGHTS and CDR2 YDEGEE. V lost 0 bases to trimming and J lost 5 bases, with 11 bases between them. CDR3 nucleotide sequence: TGTGCCAGCAGCTTGGGGCTAGCGTCGGAGACCCAGTACTTC. This translates into CASSLGLASETQYF.

The chain employs TRBV19 and TRBJ1-5; unclear D gene. The V end was cut by 7 bases, the J end by 4 bases, with 8 bases between. The length of the CDR3 is 12 residues. Per the germline V gene, CDR1 is LNHDA and CDR2 is SQIVND (reference sequence). This CDR3 reads CASTRGNQPQHF. For the CDR3, the DNA is TGTGCCAGTACACGGGGAAATCAGCCCCAGCATTTT. The variable domain in full, with the rest retrieved from reference TRBV19 and TRBJ1-5, is DGGITQSPKYLFRKEGQNVTLSCEQNLNHDAMYWYRQDPGQGLRLIYYSQIVNDFQKGDIAEGYSVSREKKESFPLTVTSAQKNPTAFYLCASTRGNQPQHFGDGTRLSIL.

The V call is TRBV27, the J call TRBJ1-2, with 8 positions matching TRBD1. CDR3 length: 15 residues. J was trimmed by 9 bases and V by 2 bases; bases with no gene match: 11. Germline V gene lookup returns CDR1 MNHEY and CDR2 SMNVEV (reference sequence). CDR3 nucleotide sequence: TGTGCCAGCAGTTTAACGGTGGGACAGGTTATGAGCTACACCTTC. Translated: CASSLTVGQVMSYTF.